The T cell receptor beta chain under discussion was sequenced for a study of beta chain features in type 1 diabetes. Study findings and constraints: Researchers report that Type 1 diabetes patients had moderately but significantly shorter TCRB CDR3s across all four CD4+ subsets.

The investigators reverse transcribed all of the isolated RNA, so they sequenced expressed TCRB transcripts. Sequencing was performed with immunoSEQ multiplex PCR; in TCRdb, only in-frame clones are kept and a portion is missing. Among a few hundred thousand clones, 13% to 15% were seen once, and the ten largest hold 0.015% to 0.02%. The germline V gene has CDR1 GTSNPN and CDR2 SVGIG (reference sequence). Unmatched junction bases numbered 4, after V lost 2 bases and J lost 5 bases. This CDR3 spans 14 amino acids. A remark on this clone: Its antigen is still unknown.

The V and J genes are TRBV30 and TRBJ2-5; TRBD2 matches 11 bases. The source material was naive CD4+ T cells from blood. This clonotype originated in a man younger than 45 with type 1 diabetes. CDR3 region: CAWSRLAGGETQYF. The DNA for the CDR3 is TGTGCCTGGAGTCGTCTAGCGGGAGGTGAGACCCAGTACTTC. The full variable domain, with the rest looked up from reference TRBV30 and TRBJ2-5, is SQTIHQWPATLVQPVGSPLSLECTVEGTSNPNLYWYRQAAGRGLQLLFYSVGIGQISSEVPQNLSASRPQDRQFILSSKKLLLSDSGFYLCAWSRLAGGETQYFGPGTRLLVL.